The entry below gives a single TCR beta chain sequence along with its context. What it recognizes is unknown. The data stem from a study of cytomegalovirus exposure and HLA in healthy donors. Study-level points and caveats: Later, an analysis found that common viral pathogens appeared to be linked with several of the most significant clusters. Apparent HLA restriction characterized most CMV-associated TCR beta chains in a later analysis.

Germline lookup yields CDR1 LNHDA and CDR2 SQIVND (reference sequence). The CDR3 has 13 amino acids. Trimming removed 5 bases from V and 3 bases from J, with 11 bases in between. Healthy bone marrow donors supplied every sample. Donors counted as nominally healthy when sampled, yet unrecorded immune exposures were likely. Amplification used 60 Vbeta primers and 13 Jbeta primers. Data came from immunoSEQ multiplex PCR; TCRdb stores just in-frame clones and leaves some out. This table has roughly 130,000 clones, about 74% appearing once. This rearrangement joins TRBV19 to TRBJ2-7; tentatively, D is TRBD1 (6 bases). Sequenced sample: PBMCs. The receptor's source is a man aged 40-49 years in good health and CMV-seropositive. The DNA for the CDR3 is TGTGCCAGTAGTCGCCAGGGGAACTACGAGCAGTACTTC. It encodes CASSRQGNYEQYF.